The sequence of this T cell receptor beta chain was determined in a study of T cells in Graves' hyperthyroidism and ophthalmopathy. Regarding the study as a whole: Ophthalmopathy could be told apart from stable hyperthyroidism with a 13 V-J model.

Regions amplified from RNA transcripts were the TCR beta CDR3 regions. The TCR CDR3 was amplified in a first-round RT-PCR using the HTBI primer set. TCRdb re-called the multiplex PCR reads with MiXCR, one entry per CDR3 protein. The sample has hundreds of thousands of distinct CDR3 sequences; around 46% are singletons. Germline loops: CDR1 MGHRA, CDR2 YSYEKL. This CDR3 contains 14 residues. The ends were cut back, 1 base at V and 4 bases at J, with 11 bases in the middle. In its sample, this clonotype was seen a few times. Its antigen remains unidentified. In patients aged 18 to 65, hyperthyroidism was newly diagnosed, with duration under 2 months. Patients were excluded for uncontrolled infection, other autoimmune disease, pregnancy or lactation.

The material sequenced was peripheral blood or thyroid tissue (not recorded which). The V call is TRBV4-1, the J call TRBJ2-7; a weak D match, TRBD2 (5 bases). The TCR sequence derives from a young woman with Graves' hyperthyroidism. For the CDR3, the DNA is TGCGCCAGCAGCCAAGCGGAGGTAGCGTACGAGCAGTACTTC. As protein: CASSQAEVAYEQYF.